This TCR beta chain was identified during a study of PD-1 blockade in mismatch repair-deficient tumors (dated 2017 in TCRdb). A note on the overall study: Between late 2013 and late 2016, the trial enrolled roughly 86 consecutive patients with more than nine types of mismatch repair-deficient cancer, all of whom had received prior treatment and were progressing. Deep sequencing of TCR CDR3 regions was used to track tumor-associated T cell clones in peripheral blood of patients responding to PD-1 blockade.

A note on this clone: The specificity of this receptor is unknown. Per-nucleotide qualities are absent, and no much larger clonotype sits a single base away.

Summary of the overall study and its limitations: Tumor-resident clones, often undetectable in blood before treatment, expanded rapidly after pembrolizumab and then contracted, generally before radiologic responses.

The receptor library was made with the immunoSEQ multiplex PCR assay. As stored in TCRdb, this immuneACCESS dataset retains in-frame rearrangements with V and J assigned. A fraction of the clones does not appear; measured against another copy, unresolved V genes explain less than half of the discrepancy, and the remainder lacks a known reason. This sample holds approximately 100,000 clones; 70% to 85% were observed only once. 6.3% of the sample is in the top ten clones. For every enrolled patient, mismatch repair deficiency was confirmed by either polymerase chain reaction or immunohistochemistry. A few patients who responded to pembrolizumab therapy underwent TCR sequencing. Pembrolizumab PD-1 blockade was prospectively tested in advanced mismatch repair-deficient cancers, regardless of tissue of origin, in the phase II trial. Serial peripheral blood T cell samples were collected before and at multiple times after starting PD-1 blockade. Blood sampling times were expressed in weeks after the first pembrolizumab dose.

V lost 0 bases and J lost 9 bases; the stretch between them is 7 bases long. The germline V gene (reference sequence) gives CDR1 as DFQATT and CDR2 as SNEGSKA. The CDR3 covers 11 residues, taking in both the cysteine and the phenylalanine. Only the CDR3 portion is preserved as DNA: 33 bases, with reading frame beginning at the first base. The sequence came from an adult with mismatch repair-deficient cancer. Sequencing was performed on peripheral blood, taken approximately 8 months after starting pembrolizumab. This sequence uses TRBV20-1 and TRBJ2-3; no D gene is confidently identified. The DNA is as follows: TGCAGTGCTAGAGATCGAGAAACGCAGTATTTT. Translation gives CSARDRETQYF.